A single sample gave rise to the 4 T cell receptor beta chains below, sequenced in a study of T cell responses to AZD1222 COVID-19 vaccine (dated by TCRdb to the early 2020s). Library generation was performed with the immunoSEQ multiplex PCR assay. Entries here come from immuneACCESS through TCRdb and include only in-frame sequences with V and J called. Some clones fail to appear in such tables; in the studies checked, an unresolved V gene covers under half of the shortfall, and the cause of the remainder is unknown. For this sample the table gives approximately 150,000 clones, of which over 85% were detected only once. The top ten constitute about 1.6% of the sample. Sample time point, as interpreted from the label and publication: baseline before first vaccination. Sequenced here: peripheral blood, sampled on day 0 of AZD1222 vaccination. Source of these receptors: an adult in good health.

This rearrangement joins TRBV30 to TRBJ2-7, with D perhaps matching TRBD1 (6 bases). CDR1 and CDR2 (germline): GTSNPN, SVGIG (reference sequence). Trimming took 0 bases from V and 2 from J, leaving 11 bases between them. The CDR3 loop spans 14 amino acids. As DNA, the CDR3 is TGTGCCTGGAGTGTAACAGGGCTAACCTACGAGCAGTACTTC. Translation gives CAWSVTGLTYEQYF.

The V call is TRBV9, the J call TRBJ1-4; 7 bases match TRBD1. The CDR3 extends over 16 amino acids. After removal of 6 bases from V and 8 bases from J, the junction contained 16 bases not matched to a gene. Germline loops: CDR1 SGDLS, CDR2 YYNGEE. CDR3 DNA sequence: TGTGCCAGCACAGTACCATCACAGGGGATTAGCGAAAAACTGTTTTTT. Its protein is CASTVPSQGISEKLFF.

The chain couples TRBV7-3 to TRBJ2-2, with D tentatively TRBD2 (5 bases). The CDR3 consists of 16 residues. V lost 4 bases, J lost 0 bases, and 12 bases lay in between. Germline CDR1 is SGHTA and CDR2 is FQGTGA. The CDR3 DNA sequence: TGTGCCAGCAGCTCACGAGCGGATGCGAACACCGGGGAGCTGTTTTTT. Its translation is CASSSRADANTGELFF.

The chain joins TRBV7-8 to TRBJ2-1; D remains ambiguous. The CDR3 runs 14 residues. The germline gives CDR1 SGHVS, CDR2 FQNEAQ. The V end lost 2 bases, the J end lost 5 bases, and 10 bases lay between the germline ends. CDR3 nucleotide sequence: TGTGCCAGCAGCTTAATGGGTATCGACAATGAGCAGTTCTTC. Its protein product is CASSLMGIDNEQFF.